This T cell receptor beta chain emerged from a study of CXCR3-negative and CXCR3-positive naive CD8 T cells. Identification of naive CD8+ T cells rested on CD45RO-CCR7+CD27+CD95- status. Germline loops: CDR1 DFQATT, CDR2 SNEGSKA (reference sequence). The CDR3 spans 16 residues. The study made its TRB cDNA libraries by 5' RACE, adding UMI labels. TCRdb reprocessed the 5' RACE reads, with one entry per CDR3 protein and no DNA. The sample data list just over 60,000 distinct CDR3 sequences. Sample: naive CXCR3- CD8+ T cells from blood. The sample's subset: CD45RO-CCR7+CD27+CD95- naive CD8+ T cells lacking CXCR3 (TNR3-). The rearrangement uses TRBV20-1 and TRBJ2-5; with no DNA, the TCRdb D assignment of TRBD2 cannot be verified. This receptor was identified in a human donor in good health. Some clones in this sample may be carry-over from other donors' samples. This CDR3 reads CSAGTSGGKPQETQYF.